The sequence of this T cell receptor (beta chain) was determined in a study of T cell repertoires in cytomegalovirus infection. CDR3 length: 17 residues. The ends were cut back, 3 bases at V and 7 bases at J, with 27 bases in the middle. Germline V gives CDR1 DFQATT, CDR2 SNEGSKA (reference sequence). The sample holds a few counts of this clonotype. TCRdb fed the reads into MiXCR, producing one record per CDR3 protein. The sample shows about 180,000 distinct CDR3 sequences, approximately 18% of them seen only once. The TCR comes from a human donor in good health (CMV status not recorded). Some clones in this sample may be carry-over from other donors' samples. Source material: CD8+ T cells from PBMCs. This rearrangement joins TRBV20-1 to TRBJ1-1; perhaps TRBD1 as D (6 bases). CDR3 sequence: CSARGLRTARHGDEAFF. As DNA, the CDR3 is TGCAGTGCTAGGGGTCTCCGGACAGCTCGGCATGGTGATGAAGCTTTCTTT.